The 13 T cell receptor beta chains below all came from one sample that was sequenced in a study of T cell responses to AZD1222 COVID-19 vaccine. Assay: immunoSEQ multiplex PCR; the TCRdb copy retains only in-frame clones and omits some. The sample yields around 110,000 clones, 85% to 90% seen once. Specimen: peripheral blood, collected on day 0 of AZD1222 vaccination. The receptors shown here come from an adult in good health.

This chain joins TRBV11-2 and TRBJ1-1; D gene unclear. Germline lookup yields CDR1 SGHAT and CDR2 FQNNGV. Trimming pared 0 bases from V and 1 base from J, leaving 6 bases between. CDR3 length: 14 residues. CDR3 region: CASSLDYGNTEAFF. In nucleotides, the CDR3 is TGTGCCAGCAGCTTAGATTACGGGAACACTGAAGCTTTCTTT.

The chain joins TRBV25-1 to TRBJ2-7; D not resolved. V shed 6 bases and J shed 6 bases, with 15 bases lying between them. The CDR3 is 13 residues long. Germline V gene sequence: CDR1 MGHDK, CDR2 SYGVNS. DNA of the CDR3: TGTGCCAGCAGCCGTCGGAGCAGCGCCGAGCAGTACTTC. Residues: CASSRRSSAEQYF.

The V gene is TRBV6-2 or TRBV6-3, the J gene TRBJ1-6; D is uncertain. Per germline, CDR1 MNHEY and CDR2 SVGEGT. The CDR3 covers 13 residues. Deletions cut 5 bases from V and 7 bases from J, with 9 bases between. The CDR3 reads CASSRGWNSPLHF. CDR3 sequence (DNA): TGTGCCAGCAGTAGAGGGTGGAATTCACCCCTCCACTTT.

This sequence joins TRBV30 and TRBJ2-3, with TRBD2 matching 10 bases. Germline V lookup: CDR1 GTSNPN, CDR2 SVGIG (reference sequence). V gave up 2 bases and J gave up 4 bases; unmatched junction bases: 3. The CDR3 totals 14 residues. In nucleotides, the CDR3 is TGTGCCTGGAGTCTACTAGCGGGGCCAGATACGCAGTATTTT. Protein: CAWSLLAGPDTQYF.

V gene TRBV10-3 combines with J gene TRBJ1-5, with D uncertain. This CDR3 is 16 amino acids long. Germline V gene sequence: CDR1 ENHRY, CDR2 SYGVKD. Trimming took 10 bases from V and 9 from J, leaving 28 bases between them. The CDR3 coding sequence is TGTGCCACCACCCCTGATCTGAGACGGATCCCTTCGCCCCAGCATTTT. Translated, it gives CATTPDLRRIPSPQHF.

Sample share makes this clone medium-sized. This chain links TRBV7-3 with TRBJ2-1, with 10 bases lining up with TRBD2. The CDR3 contains 16 residues. The J segment lost 9 bases and the V segment lost 1 base, leaving 9 bases of the junction unmatched. The germline V gene encodes CDR1 SGHTA and CDR2 FQGTGA. Here the CDR3 DNA reads TGTGCCAGCAGCTTAATTCCAGCGGGAGGGCCGGGTGAGCAGTTCTTC. Translated: CASSLIPAGGPGEQFF.

The CDR3 DNA reads as TGTGCCAGCATTGTAGGGCAGATTAATGAAAAACTGTTTTTT. Translation gives CASIVGQINEKLFF. V is TRBV2 and J is TRBJ1-4, with D unclear. The CDR3 is made up of 14 amino acids. Trimming removed 7 bases from V and 4 bases from J, with 13 bases in between. From germline, CDR1 is SNHLY and CDR2 FYNNEI.

The rearrangement uses TRBV6-5 and TRBJ2-1; no reliable D call. V dropped 5 bases and J dropped 10 bases, with 21 bases sitting between them. Germline CDR1 is MNHEY and CDR2 is SVGAGI. The CDR3 spans 15 residues. Written as DNA, the CDR3 is TGTGCCAGCAGTATACAGTTTAGCCCTCCTTCCGAGCAGTTCTTC. Amino acid sequence: CASSIQFSPPSEQFF.

J is TRBJ2-3 and V is TRBV9, with 14 positions matching TRBD2. Germline CDR1 SGDLS, CDR2 YYNGEE. The CDR3 extends over 13 amino acids. V was clipped by 3 bases and J by 14 bases; unmatched bases: 5. CDR3 residues: CASSGTSGGPRYF. The CDR3 bases are TGTGCCAGCAGCGGGACTAGCGGGGGGCCCCGGTATTTT.

V gene TRBV19 combines with J gene TRBJ2-4; 7 nucleotides align to TRBD2. The germline gives CDR1 LNHDA, CDR2 SQIVND (reference sequence). This CDR3 region has 23 residues. Unmatched junction bases numbered 36, after V lost 5 bases and J lost 8 bases. The CDR3 spells CASSLKLPFGREAGKGPWYIQYF. CDR3 DNA sequence: TGTGCCAGTAGTCTAAAGTTGCCCTTTGGACGGGAGGCAGGGAAGGGCCCCTGGTACATTCAGTACTTC.

Details on this clone: At one boundary the junction diverges from the germline segment, which might be a read error. This CDR3 is CASSRSVRQTMNTEAFF. In DNA, the CDR3 is TGTGCCAGCAGCCGCTCGGTTAGACAAACCATGAACACTGAAGCTTTTTTT. The V call is TRBV16, the J call TRBJ1-1; D not resolved. CDR3 size: 17 residues. Germline loops: CDR1 KGHSY, CDR2 FQNENV.

The chain couples TRBV9 to TRBJ2-1, with TRBD2 identical over 8 bases. Germline trimming cut 0 bases from V and 4 bases from J; bases unmatched to any gene: 3. CDR1 is SGDLS and CDR2 is YYNGEE in the germline V gene. The CDR3 extends over 15 amino acids. The CDR3 protein is CASSVDRGGYNEQFF. The CDR3 nucleotides read TGTGCCAGCAGCGTAGATCGGGGGGGTTACAATGAGCAGTTCTTC.

The genes are TRBV13 and TRBJ2-7, with D tentatively TRBD1 (6 bases). Germline CDR1 is PRHDT and CDR2 is FYEKMQ (reference sequence). This CDR3 region has 14 residues. Trimming left V 3 bases short and J 5 bases short, with 14 bases between. The DNA for the CDR3 is TGTGCCAGCAGCTTTTCCACAGGGTGGAACGAGCAGTACTTC. It yields the protein CASSFSTGWNEQYF.